The clone carrying this T cell receptor (beta chain) has a handful of counts. What it binds is not known. These data belong to a study of T cells after yellow fever vaccination. Overall study findings and caveats: Booster sampling recovered most clones from primary vaccination (nearly 98% CD4, around 88% CD8). From the bulk population, abundant clonotypes could contaminate and appear within FACS-sorted repertoires. Relatively few clonotypes were ones that appeared in both CD4 and CD8 compartments.

This CDR3 region has 13 residues. V was pared by 3 bases and J by 2 bases, with 10 bases between. CDR1 and CDR2 (germline): DFQATT, SNEGSKA (reference sequence). TCR cDNA was made by 5'RACE template switching, adding a universal primer site and UMIs. TCRdb redid the calling of the 5' RACE reads with MiXCR, one entry per CDR3 protein. The sample comprises 300,000 to 400,000 distinct CDR3 sequences, roughly 10% of which are singletons, and over 3% rests with the top ten. The chain has TRBV20-1 and TRBJ1-2; the D is unclear. This material consisted of CD4+ T cells sorted from PBMCs, taken 45 days after the yellow fever booster vaccination. The source is a man aged 18 to 29 who received the YFV17D yellow fever vaccine. Here the CDR3 DNA reads TGCAGTGCTAGGGACGGTCGGAACTATGGCTACACCTTC. Amino acid sequence: CSARDGRNYGYTF.